This TCR beta chain emerged from a study of T cells in Graves' hyperthyroidism and ophthalmopathy. Looking at the study overall: At the time of initial diagnosis and before any treatment, peripheral blood was collected.

Amplified TCR beta CDR3 regions derived from RNA transcripts. First-round RT-PCR with HTBI primers amplified the TCR CDR3 region. In TCRdb, the multiplex PCR reads were re-called with MiXCR into one record per CDR3 protein. The profile covers nearly 600,000 distinct CDR3 sequences, with 14% appearing a single time and roughly 6.9% taken by the ten largest. This CDR3 comprises 14 residues. V lost 6 bases and J lost 9, with 15 bases in between. Sequencing was performed on blood. This receptor was taken from a woman aged 18-29 years with Graves' ophthalmopathy. The chain has TRBV12-3 or TRBV12-4 and TRBJ1-6; D possibly corresponds to TRBD1 (6 bases). The DNA for the CDR3 is TGTGCCAGCAGCCTCCGGGACACGGGTTCACCCCTCCACTTT. It specifies CASSLRDTGSPLHF.